These 19 T cell receptor beta chains were all obtained from the same sample, sequenced in a study of low-dose radiotherapy and immunotherapy resistance in tumors. Alpha- and beta-chain coverage of first-strand cDNA came from TRAV- and TRBV-specific primers. With a constant-region primer and a V-primer adapter, TCRs were subjected to roughly 20 PCR cycles of amplification. In TCRdb, the reads were re-called with MiXCR into one record per CDR3 protein. This sample yields roughly 60,000 distinct CDR3 sequences, of which around 25% are seen a single time; roughly 5.6% belongs to the top ten. Specified time point: before trial treatment. Material: PBMCs, obtained before treatment. These receptors were collected from a male donor with prostate cancer.

This clonotype was counted ten times or more. The chain recombines TRBV28 with TRBJ1-6; possible D gene TRBD1, 6 bases. The germline V gene has CDR1 MDHEN and CDR2 SYDVKM. V was cut by 2 bases and J by 6 bases, with 11 bases left in between. The CDR3 extends over 15 amino acids. CDR3: CASSLATGLNSPLHF. The CDR3 DNA follows: TGTGCCAGCAGTTTAGCAACAGGGCTTAATTCACCCCTCCACTTT.

The sample holds one count of this clonotype. V and J are TRBV28 and TRBJ2-7, with TRBD1 as a possible D gene (6 bases). There are 14 residues in the CDR3. Germline CDR1 MDHEN, CDR2 SYDVKM. Trimming took off 5 bases at V and 4 bases at J, with 15 bases between the two ends. The CDR3 here is CASSPPPDRYEQYF. CDR3 DNA: TGTGCCAGCAGTCCACCCCCCGACAGGTACGAGCAGTACTTC. The variable domain in full, completed from reference TRBV28 and TRBJ2-7, reads DVKVTQSSRYLVKRTGEKVFLECVQDMDHENMFWYRQDPGLGLRLIYFSYDVKMKEKGDIPEGYSVSREKKERFSLILESASTNQTSMYLCASSPPPDRYEQYFGPGTRLTVT.

This clonotype occurred many times. This sequence joins TRBV2 and TRBJ1-1; D is unclear. The CDR3 has 13 residues. V lost 7 bases and J lost 4, with 13 bases in between. Germline lookup yields CDR1 SNHLY and CDR2 FYNNEI. The chain's CDR3 is CASIGQRPTEAFF. Here the CDR3 DNA reads TGTGCCAGCATCGGGCAGCGGCCCACTGAAGCTTTCTTT.

This clonotype appeared a single time. The rearrangement links TRBV3-1 to TRBJ2-5; D call uncertain. Germline loops: CDR1 LGHDT, CDR2 YNNKEL (reference sequence). Trimming took 1 base from V and 4 from J, leaving 7 bases between them. There are 13 residues in the CDR3. CDR3: CASSQGLVETQYF. CDR3 sequence (DNA): TGTGCCAGCAGCCAAGGGCTAGTAGAGACCCAGTACTTC.

This clonotype was recorded at least ten times. This sequence joins TRBV29-1 and TRBJ1-1; D gene uncertain. Looked up from germline, CDR1 is SQVTM and CDR2 is ANQGSEA. V was pared by 6 bases and J by 5 bases, with 13 bases between. The CDR3 is 12 amino acids. The CDR3 here is CSVSQTGTEAFF. For the CDR3, the DNA is TGCAGCGTCAGCCAGACGGGTACTGAAGCTTTCTTT.

In this sample, this clonotype turned up many times. The chain has TRBV9 and TRBJ2-6; D gene uncertain. CDR1 is SGDLS, CDR2 YYNGEE, per germline. V lost 0 bases and J lost 1, with 5 bases in between. CDR3 length equals 15 residues. The CDR3 protein is CASSVDGSGANVLTF. The CDR3 bases are TGTGCCAGCAGCGTAGACGGGTCTGGGGCCAACGTCCTGACTTTC. The full variable domain, completed using reference TRBV9 and TRBJ2-6, is DSGVTQTPKHLITATGQRVTLRCSPRSGDLSVYWYQQSLDQGLQFLIQYYNGEERAKGNILERFSAQQFPDLHSELNLSSLELGDSALYFCASSVDGSGANVLTFGAGSRLTVL.

By sample share, this clonotype is large (0.1 to 1%). The CDR3 spells CASSLHGTSGRIVGFGEQFF. The CDR3 coding sequence is TGTGCCAGCAGCCTTCACGGGACTAGCGGGAGGATTGTCGGGTTCGGTGAGCAGTTCTTC. This chain links TRBV28 with TRBJ2-1; TRBD2 matches at 15 bases. The length of the CDR3 is 20 residues. CDR1 and CDR2 from the germline V gene are MDHEN and SYDVKM. The J segment lost 9 bases and the V segment lost 6 bases, leaving 21 bases of the junction unmatched. Based on the CDR3 plus reference TRBV28 and TRBJ2-1, the full variable domain is DVKVTQSSRYLVKRTGEKVFLECVQDMDHENMFWYRQDPGLGLRLIYFSYDVKMKEKGDIPEGYSVSREKKERFSLILESASTNQTSMYLCASSLHGTSGRIVGFGEQFFGPGTRLTVL.

This clonotype was counted many times. The chain employs TRBV7-9 and TRBJ2-7; the D is unclear. Trimming cost V 5 bases and J 1 base, with 6 bases left between them. Germline V lookup: CDR1 SEHNR, CDR2 FQNEAQ (reference sequence). The CDR3 length is 12 residues. CDR3 residues: CASSRMSYEQYF. DNA for the CDR3: TGTGCCAGCAGCCGGATGTCCTACGAGCAGTACTTC.

The sample holds many counts of this clonotype. At one end the junction does not follow the germline gene, possibly because of a read error. V is TRBV6-1 and J is TRBJ2-5; D is perhaps TRBD2 (6 bases). CDR1 is MNHNS, CDR2 SASEGT, per germline. The CDR3 has 16 amino acids. The CDR3 nucleotides read TGTGCCAGCAGTGAAGTTCGGAGGGGAAGCCAAGAGGCCCAGTACTTC. It is translated as CASSEVRRGSQEAQYF.

This clonotype was found many times. This sequence joins TRBV19 and TRBJ1-5, with D perhaps TRBD1 (6 bases). V was clipped by 3 bases and J by 1 base, with 13 bases between them. The CDR3 is made up of 16 amino acids. Germline values: CDR1 LNHDA, CDR2 SQIVND (reference sequence). The CDR3 loop is CASSIRPDRSNQPQHF. The CDR3 DNA follows: TGTGCCAGTAGTATCCGACCCGACAGGAGCAATCAGCCCCAGCATTTT.

The V and J genes are TRBV5-6 and TRBJ2-5, with 8 positions matching TRBD2. This CDR3 spans 14 amino acids. Germline V CDR1 and CDR2: SGHDT, YYEEEE. V trimming: 0 bases; J trimming: 4 bases; junction bases outside the gene matches: 2. The CDR3 protein is CASSLVLAGETQYF. In DNA form, the CDR3 reads TGTGCCAGCAGCTTGGTTCTAGCGGGAGAGACCCAGTACTTC.

There are many counts of this clonotype. The chain links TRBV28 to TRBJ2-7, with 9 nucleotides matching TRBD1. Germline V gene data show CDR1 as MDHEN and CDR2 as SYDVKM. The CDR3 is 18 residues long. Trimming at V came to 3 bases and at J to 3 bases, leaving 15 bases not matched to a gene. CDR3 DNA: TGTGCCAGCAGTTTCTGTCTAAACCGGGACAGGGTCTTCTACGAGCAGTACTTC. Protein: CASSFCLNRDRVFYEQYF.

This clonotype was detected ten times or more. The chain carries TRBV29-1 and TRBJ2-3; D gene ambiguous. With 1 base removed from V and 4 bases from J, the gap between germline ends came to 9 bases. The germline gives CDR1 SQVTM, CDR2 ANQGSEA. CDR3 length: 13 residues. CDR3 nucleotide sequence: TGCAGCGTTGAAGGACAATTCTCAGATACGCAGTATTTT. Amino acids: CSVEGQFSDTQYF.

This chain uses TRBV28 with TRBJ2-1, with 7 nucleotides matching TRBD2. The trim removed 8 bases at V and 0 bases at J, leaving 4 bases unmatched. The germline V gene has CDR1 MDHEN and CDR2 SYDVKM. The CDR3 has 14 residues. CDR3 protein: CASWGGSSYNEQFF. The CDR3 DNA is TGTGCCAGCTGGGGGGGGAGCTCCTACAATGAGCAGTTCTTC.

Many counts were recorded for this clonotype. The V gene is TRBV7-9, the J gene TRBJ2-2; 9 bases fit TRBD2. CDR1 is SEHNR, CDR2 FQNEAQ, per germline (reference sequence). J gave up 3 bases and V 5 bases, and 7 bases lay outside the gene matches. This CDR3 has 16 residues. This CDR3 is CASSRSGSFDTGELFF. CDR3 DNA sequence: TGTGCCAGCAGCCGTAGCGGGAGTTTCGACACCGGGGAGCTGTTTTTT.

The table lists this clonotype with many counts. The chain has TRBV2 and TRBJ2-1; D may be TRBD1 (5 bases). Germline CDR1 SNHLY, CDR2 FYNNEI. There are 14 residues in the CDR3. V lost 5 bases, J lost 3 bases, and 11 bases lay in between. CDR3 DNA sequence: TGTGCCAGCAGTCAATACAGGATCTACAATGAGCAGTTCTTC. This translates into CASSQYRIYNEQFF.

The chain is built from TRBV20-1 and TRBJ2-1, with 8 bases matching TRBD2. V shed 3 bases and J 5 bases; nucleotides not matched to a gene: 3. This CDR3 has 13 residues. Per germline, CDR1 DFQATT and CDR2 SNEGSKA (reference sequence). In nucleotides, the CDR3 is TGCAGTGCTAGGATTAGCGGGGACAATGAGCAGTTCTTC. This encodes CSARISGDNEQFF.

This clonotype appeared many times. This sequence joins TRBV5-4 and TRBJ2-1, with a tentative D call TRBD1 (6 bases). The CDR3 extends over 16 amino acids. Trimming removed 5 bases at V and 9 bases at J, with 24 bases between. Per germline, CDR1 SGHNT and CDR2 YYREEE (reference sequence). Here the CDR3 reads CASSEPWAGVEGEQFF. The CDR3 DNA reads TGTGCCAGCAGTGAGCCGTGGGCAGGGGTTGAAGGTGAGCAGTTCTTC.

V gene TRBV20-1 combines with J gene TRBJ2-5; maybe TRBD1 (5 bases). V dropped 3 bases and J dropped 2 bases, with 19 bases sitting between them. The germline gives CDR1 DFQATT, CDR2 SNEGSKA (reference sequence). The CDR3 covers 16 residues. The CDR3 is CSASPEGQGNQETQYF. The CDR3 nucleotides read TGCAGTGCTAGTCCCGAAGGGCAGGGCAATCAAGAGACCCAGTACTTC.